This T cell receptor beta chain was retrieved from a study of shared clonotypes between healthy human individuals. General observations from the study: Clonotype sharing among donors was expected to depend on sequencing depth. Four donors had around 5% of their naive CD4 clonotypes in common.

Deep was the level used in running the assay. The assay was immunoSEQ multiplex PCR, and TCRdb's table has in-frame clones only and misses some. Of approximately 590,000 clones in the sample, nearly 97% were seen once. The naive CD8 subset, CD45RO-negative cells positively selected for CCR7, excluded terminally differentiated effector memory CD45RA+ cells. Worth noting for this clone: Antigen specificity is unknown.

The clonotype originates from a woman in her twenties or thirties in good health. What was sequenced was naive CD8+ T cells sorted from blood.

The CDR3 DNA is TGTGCCAGCAGCCCCGGCACCCCGGGGCACAATGAGCAGTTCTTC. It encodes CASSPGTPGHNEQFF. The V call is TRBV7-9, the J call TRBJ2-1, with D perhaps matching TRBD1 or TRBD2 (5 bases each). With 5 bases removed from V and 5 bases from J, the gap between germline ends came to 16 bases. Germline loops: CDR1 SEHNR, CDR2 FQNEAQ (reference sequence). The CDR3 contains 15 residues.